Presented here are 17 T cell receptor beta chains from one specimen sequenced in a study of CD8 T cells in Susac syndrome (dated by TCRdb to the late 2010s). The library was made by the immunoSEQ multiplex PCR assay. RNA was extracted with the RNeasy kit and about 0.5 to 1 ug was reverse transcribed using random hexamers. In TCRdb, the public reads were trimmed at Q25 with fastp and aligned with MiXCR, with productive beta chains retained. Rows are combined by CDR3 protein, so each entry shows the most common genes and DNA. The sample yields hundreds of thousands of distinct CDR3 sequences; 89% were counted once. The ten largest clones take up roughly 0.2% of the sample. What was sequenced was CD8+ T cells from PBMCs. Receptors were obtained from a human donor with multiple sclerosis.

V and J are TRBV27 and TRBJ2-1; TRBD1 matches at 8 bases. The CDR3 is made up of 15 amino acids. Germline loops: CDR1 MNHEY, CDR2 SMNVEV (reference sequence). Trimming took 3 bases from V and 7 from J; bases not matched to a gene: 8. CDR3 loop: CASSLLQGGPNEQFF. CDR3 sequence (DNA): TGTGCCAGCAGTTTGCTACAGGGGGGACCTAATGAGCAGTTCTTC.

This clonotype is a singleton in its sample. This CDR3 reads CASSSGLAGWEQYF. The CDR3, as DNA: TGTGCCAGCAGCTCCGGACTAGCAGGATGGGAGCAGTACTTC. The J gene is TRBJ2-7, the V gene TRBV7-9; 8 nucleotides line up with TRBD2. J gave up 7 bases and V 4 bases, and 9 bases lay outside the gene matches. The V gene's germline CDR1 is SEHNR and CDR2 FQNEAQ (reference sequence). CDR3 length: 14 amino acids.

As to this clonotype: Its ends do not fully match the called genes, so a read error is possible. The J gene is TRBJ2-7, the V gene TRBV5-1; the D gene could be TRBD1 or TRBD2 (5 bases each). Germline V gene lookup returns CDR1 SGHRS and CDR2 YFSETQ. CDR3 size: 14 residues. The CDR3 DNA sequence: TGTGCCAGCAGTCCCGGGACGGCTTCCTACGAGCAGTACTTC. Translation gives CASSPGTASYEQYF. Complete variable domain (other parts from reference TRBV5-1 and TRBJ2-7): KAGVTQTPRYLIKTRGQQVTLSCSPISGHRSVSWYQQTPGQGLQFLFEYFSETQRNKGNFPGRFSGRQFSNSRSEMNVSTLELGDSALYLCASSPGTASYEQYFGPGTRLTVT.

The V call is TRBV27, the J call TRBJ2-3; the D gene is possibly TRBD1 (5 bases). Germline CDR1 and CDR2: MNHEY and SMNVEV (reference sequence). CDR3 length: 16 residues. V was trimmed by 3 bases and J by 3 bases, leaving 16 bases between them. DNA for the CDR3: TGTGCCAGCAGTTTGGCCCCCGCAAGGGGAACAGATACGCAGTATTTT. It encodes CASSLAPARGTDTQYF.

This chain links TRBV29-1 with TRBJ2-1; 7 bases are shared with TRBD1. The CDR3 runs to 14 residues. The trim removed 1 base at V and 4 bases at J, leaving 4 bases unmatched. CDR1 is SQVTM, CDR2 ANQGSEA, per germline. Here the CDR3 reads CSVEVGTAYNEQFF. In DNA, the CDR3 is TGCAGCGTTGAAGTGGGGACAGCTTACAATGAGCAGTTCTTC.

The chain uses TRBV27 and TRBJ2-1; D not certain. The V end lost 0 bases, the J end lost 10 bases, and 13 bases lay between the germline ends. CDR3 length: 14 amino acids. The germline V gene encodes CDR1 MNHEY and CDR2 SMNVEV (reference sequence). CDR3 DNA: TGTGCCAGCAGTTTATCGGGGTCTTCACCCGAGCAGTTCTTC. Protein: CASSLSGSSPEQFF.

This rearrangement joins TRBV28 to TRBJ2-6; 9 nucleotides match TRBD1. Germline V gives CDR1 MDHEN, CDR2 SYDVKM. The CDR3 length is 16 residues. Trimming removed 2 bases from V and 12 bases from J; junction bases left unmatched: 11. CDR3 nucleotide sequence: TGTGCCAGCAGTTTAACCGGGACAGGGACCATCAGCGTCCTGACTTTC. Translated: CASSLTGTGTISVLTF.

This chain uses TRBV5-6 with TRBJ2-2; D is possibly TRBD1 (5 bases). The CDR3 totals 17 residues. Germline V gene sequence: CDR1 SGHDT, CDR2 YYEEEE. The V and J ends lost 1 base and 6 bases respectively, with 19 bases between them. CDR3 DNA: TGTGCCAGCAGCTTGTGGGGCGGCAGTCGGAGACCCGGGGAGCTGTTTTTT. It encodes CASSLWGGSRRPGELFF.

The chain couples TRBV11-2 to TRBJ2-5; 7 nucleotides line up with TRBD2. The germline gives CDR1 SGHAT, CDR2 FQNNGV. CDR3 length equals 16 residues. The trim removed 5 bases at V and 0 bases at J, leaving 9 bases unmatched. The CDR3 nucleotides read TGTGCCAGCAGCCTAGGGAGTAGCGGGTACCAAGAGACCCAGTACTTC. Its protein is CASSLGSSGYQETQYF.

J is TRBJ2-1 and V is TRBV30, with D perhaps being TRBD1 or TRBD2 (5 bases each). The CDR3 extends over 13 amino acids. Per the germline V gene, CDR1 is GTSNPN and CDR2 is SVGIG (reference sequence). Trimming removed 5 bases at V and 7 bases at J, with 15 bases between. The DNA for the CDR3 is TGTGCCTGGGAGGGGCTTCTAGTGAATGAGCAGTTCTTC. The encoded protein is CAWEGLLVNEQFF. The entire variable domain, with the rest obtained from reference TRBV30 and TRBJ2-1, is as follows: SQTIHQWPATLVQPVGSPLSLECTVEGTSNPNLYWYRQAAGRGLQLLFYSVGIGQISSEVPQNLSASRPQDRQFILSSKKLLLSDSGFYLCAWEGLLVNEQFFGPGTRLTVL.

Points on this clonotype: One junction end does not reproduce the germline sequence, and a read error may be involved. The chain carries TRBV5-1 and TRBJ1-2; D gene unclear. The CDR3 runs to 12 residues. Germline V gene sequence: CDR1 SGHRS, CDR2 YFSETQ. Here the CDR3 reads CASSLAGDGYTF. Written as DNA, the CDR3 is TGTGCCAGCAGCTTAGCTGGGGATGGCTACACCTTC.

The rearrangement links TRBV7-2 to TRBJ1-1, with unresolved D. There are 15 residues in the CDR3. V shed 0 bases and J shed 10 bases, with 18 bases lying between them. The V gene's germline CDR1 is SGHTA and CDR2 FQGNSA. CDR3 protein: CASSLALGPLRPAFF. CDR3 DNA: TGTGCCAGCAGCTTAGCGCTAGGCCCTCTCCGCCCAGCTTTCTTT.

The rearrangement links TRBV4-2 to TRBJ1-2; 9 bases align to TRBD1. Trimming cost V 4 bases and J 7 bases; bases outside gene matches: 7. CDR3 size: 14 residues. In germline, CDR1 is LGHNA, CDR2 YNFKEQ. The chain's CDR3 is CASSRLGQGRGYTF. In nucleotides, the CDR3 is TGTGCCAGCAGCCGCCTGGGACAGGGACGTGGCTACACCTTC.

This chain joins TRBV27 and TRBJ1-1, with TRBD1 matching 9 bases. The CDR3 extends over 15 amino acids. CDR1 is MNHEY, CDR2 SMNVEV, per germline (reference sequence). J gave up 5 bases and V 3 bases, and 7 bases lay outside the gene matches. The CDR3 nucleotides are TGTGCCAGCAGTTTGGCCGGGACAGGGACGACTGAAGCTTTCTTT. It specifies CASSLAGTGTTEAFF.

V and J are TRBV4-3 and TRBJ2-7, with TRBD1 matching over 9 bases. The CDR3 loop spans 15 amino acids. Losses at the gene ends were 4 bases for V and 4 bases for J; bases not matched to a gene: 8. CDR1 and CDR2 (germline): LGHNA, YSLEER. The CDR3, as DNA: TGCGCCAGCAGCCGCGGACAGGGGAGTTTTTACGAGCAGTACTTC. Its translation is CASSRGQGSFYEQYF.

The V gene is TRBV24-1, the J gene TRBJ2-3; tentative D call: TRBD2 (6 bases). The CDR3 is 14 amino acids. V was clipped by 9 bases and J by 6 bases, with 18 bases between them. Germline CDR1 KGHDR, CDR2 SFDVKD. CDR3 amino acids: CATAPQGGGDTQYF. The CDR3, as DNA: TGTGCCACCGCTCCGCAAGGAGGAGGGGATACGCAGTATTTT.

The J gene is TRBJ1-2, the V gene TRBV6-5; 7 bases agree with TRBD1. The CDR3 contains 17 residues. CDR1 is MNHEY and CDR2 is SVGAGI in the germline V gene. The V gene end was trimmed by 4 bases and the J gene end by 1 base; junction bases not matched to a gene: 12. The CDR3 reads CASSLLWGTAFNYGYTF. The CDR3 DNA sequence: TGTGCCAGCAGTTTACTATGGGGGACAGCTTTTAACTATGGCTACACCTTC.